This TCR beta chain was sequenced during a study of T cells in localized non-small cell lung cancer (dated by TCRdb to 2020 to 2021). Regarding the research as a whole: Comparing tumors with uninvolved tumor-adjacent lungs, the study looked at the T cell repertoires of 220 or so patients with early-stage NSCLC. The cohort consisted of about 240 treatment-naive NSCLC patients whose localized lung tumors had been resected. Of the NSCLC patients, fewer than 150 were male and around 97 were female, and the mean age was roughly 61 years.

Beyond this particular receptor, the publication reports: Because the study design was exploratory, TCR variables were selected using unadjusted p-values without false-discovery rate correction. Higher T cell density in blood was associated with longer overall survival, whereas higher clonality in adjacent lung was associated with shorter survival. Because multi-region tumor sequencing was not done, intratumor heterogeneity could not be ruled out. The highest T cell clonality was observed in uninvolved tumor-adjacent lung, where clonality exceeded that of tumor, suggesting that antigenic responses were more focused in uninvolved tumor-adjacent lung. A median of 57 of the top 100 tumor clones turned up in the paired uninvolved adjacent lung, and under 30 of those clones also ranked among the top 100 of that same adjacent lung.

Counted from cysteine to phenylalanine, this CDR3 has 18 amino acids. CDR3 DNA is the only sequence kept; it has 54 bases, read in frame from the first base. CDR1 and CDR2, per the germline V gene, are SGHRS and YFSETQ. TCR beta CDR3 regions were sequenced from DNA using the immunoSEQ Assay. The paper's data handling went like this. T cell density was computed as TCR beta template counts normalized to usable DNA estimated by amplifying housekeeping genes. The preseqR package was used to estimate richness by extrapolating to 400,000 templates for PBMC samples and to 120,000 templates for tissue samples. Clonality was taken to be one minus Pielou's evenness. Differential abundance testing on productive amino-acid clonotypes, with a minimum total count of 5 and an alpha of 0.1, was used to identify tissue-enriched TCRs. The Jaccard Index and the Morisita Overlap Index were used to measure how much the repertoires overlapped between compartments. TCR beta CDR3s were clustered by GLIPH together with public tetramer-defined viral CDR3s, and at least three viral sequences plus V-gene enrichment were required for viral motifs. TCRdb's version of the immuneACCESS table is confined to in-frame rearrangements and falls short of the full clone set. An unresolved V gene accounts for under half of the shortfall where checked; the remainder is of unknown origin. V and J calls plus clone size are reproduced from that table; the DNA served to infer D and trimming. Recorded for this sample are about 33,000 clones; around 90% of them occurred a single time. The biggest ten clones account for 4.1% of the sample.

About this clone: Its antigen specificity is not known. At one boundary the junction diverges from the germline segment, which might be a read error.

At diagnosis, tumor, uninvolved tumor-adjacent lung and peripheral blood were collected and then preserved as a mix of FFPE and fresh-frozen material. For TCR repertoire profiling, blood samples were analyzed as peripheral blood mononuclear cells. This TCR came from a man between 40 and 75 years old with stage I lung adenocarcinoma. This material consisted of peripheral blood, taken before any cancer treatment. The chain uses TRBV5-1 and TRBJ2-6; the D gene is perhaps TRBD2, on 5 matching bases. The base sequence is TGCTCCAGCAGCTTGGCATTACCGGGAAGCTCTGGGGCCAACGTCCTGACTTTC. Its protein reads: CSSSLALPGSSGANVLTF.